The source of this TCR beta chain is a study of T cell responses to AZD1222 COVID-19 vaccine. With regard to this clone: What it binds is not known. Germline is not matched at one junction end, which may reflect a read error.

This CDR3 region has 14 residues. Germline values: CDR1 LNHDA, CDR2 SQIVND (reference sequence). The repertoire was sequenced with immunoSEQ multiplex PCR; TCRdb's copy has only in-frame clones and lacks some. The sample includes about 110,000 clones, nearly 90% of them seen just once. Study-wide results and caveats: Vaccine-related CD4 TCRs covered spike, predominating at 160-218 and 743-854.

The origin of this receptor is an adult in good health. The chain uses TRBV19 and TRBJ1-2, with D maybe TRBD1 (6 bases). Specimen: peripheral blood, collected on day 0 of MenACWY control vaccination. The CDR3 reads CASSNHQRPDRIPF. DNA of the CDR3: TGTGCCAGTAGTAACCACCAACGTCCCGACAGGATCCCCTTC.